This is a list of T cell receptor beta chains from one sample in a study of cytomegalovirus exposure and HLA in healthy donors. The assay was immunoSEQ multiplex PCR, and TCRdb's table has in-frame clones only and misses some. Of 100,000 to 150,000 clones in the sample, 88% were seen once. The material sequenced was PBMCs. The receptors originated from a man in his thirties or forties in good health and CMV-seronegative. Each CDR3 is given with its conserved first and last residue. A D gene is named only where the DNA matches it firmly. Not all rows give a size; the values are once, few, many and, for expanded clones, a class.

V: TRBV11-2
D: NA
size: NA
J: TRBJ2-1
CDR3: CASSLVVWEPQSEQFF
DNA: TGTGCCAGCAGCTTAGTGGTGTGGGAGCCACAGAGTGAGCAGTTCTTC

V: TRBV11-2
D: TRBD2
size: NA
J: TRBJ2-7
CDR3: CASSLQREDEQYF
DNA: TGTGCCAGCAGCTTACAGCGGGAGGACGAGCAGTACTTC

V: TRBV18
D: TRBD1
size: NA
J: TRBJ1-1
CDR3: CASSPNRGVGNTEAFF
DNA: TGTGCCAGCTCACCTAACAGGGGAGTAGGGAACACTGAAGCTTTCTTT

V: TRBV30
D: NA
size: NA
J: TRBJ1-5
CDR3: CAWSESGSGQPQHF
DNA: TGTGCCTGGAGTGAGTCAGGGTCGGGTCAGCCCCAGCATTTT

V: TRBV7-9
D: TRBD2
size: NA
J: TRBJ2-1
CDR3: CASSLRLAGVMSSYNEQFF
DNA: TGTGCCAGCAGCCTTAGACTAGCGGGAGTGATGTCATCCTACAATGAGCAGTTCTTC

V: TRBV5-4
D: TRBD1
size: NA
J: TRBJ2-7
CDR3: CASREVPGQGLYEQYF
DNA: TGTGCCAGCAGAGAGGTCCCTGGACAGGGACTCTACGAGCAGTACTTC

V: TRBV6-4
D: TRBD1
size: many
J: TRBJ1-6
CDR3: CASSPLPDRGSPLHF
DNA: TGTGCCAGCAGTCCCCTCCCGGACAGGGGGTCACCCCTCCACTTT

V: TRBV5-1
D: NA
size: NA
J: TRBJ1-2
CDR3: CASSLAGDTSGGYTF
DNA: TGCGCCAGCAGCTTGGCCGGGGACACATCGGGTGGCTACACCTTC

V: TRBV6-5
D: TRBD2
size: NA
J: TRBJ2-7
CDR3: CASSYLSSGSYEQYF
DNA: TGTGCCAGCAGTTATCTTTCTAGCGGGAGCTACGAGCAGTACTTC

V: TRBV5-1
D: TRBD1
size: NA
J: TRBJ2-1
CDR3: CASNAGQGNNEQFF
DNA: TGCGCCAGCAATGCGGGACAGGGGAACAATGAGCAGTTCTTC

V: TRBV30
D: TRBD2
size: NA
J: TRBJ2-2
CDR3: CAWGPGLAAGELFF
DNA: TGTGCCTGGGGGCCGGGACTAGCCGCCGGGGAGCTGTTTTTT

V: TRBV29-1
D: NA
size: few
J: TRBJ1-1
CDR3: CSVVLANTEAFF
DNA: TGCAGCGTTGTACTTGCCAACACTGAAGCTTTCTTT

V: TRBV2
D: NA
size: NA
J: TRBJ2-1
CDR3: CASTEGGGYNEQFF
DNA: TGTGCCAGCACGGAGGGAGGGGGTTACAATGAGCAGTTCTTC

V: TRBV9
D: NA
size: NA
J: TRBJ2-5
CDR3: CASSGHPEETQYF
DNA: TGTGCCAGCAGCGGACACCCGGAAGAGACCCAGTACTTC

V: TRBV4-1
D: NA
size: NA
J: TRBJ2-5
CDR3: CASTPGSGKDSRTETQYF
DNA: TGCGCCAGCACCCCAGGTAGTGGAAAGGACTCCAGGACAGAGACCCAGTACTTC

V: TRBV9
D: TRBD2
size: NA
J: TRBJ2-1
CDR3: CASSFQTSSREQFF
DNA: TGTGCCAGCAGCTTCCAGACTAGCAGCAGAGAGCAGTTCTTC

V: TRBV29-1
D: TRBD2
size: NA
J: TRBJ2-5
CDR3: CSVPTSGMETQYF
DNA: TGCAGCGTTCCGACTAGCGGGATGGAGACCCAGTACTTC

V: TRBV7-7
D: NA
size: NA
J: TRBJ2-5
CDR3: CASSLIARETQYF
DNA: TGTGCCAGCAGCTTAATTGCGCGGGAGACCCAGTACTTC

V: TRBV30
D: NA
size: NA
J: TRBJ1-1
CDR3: CAWSAGGGTEAFF
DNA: TGTGCCTGGAGTGCGGGGGGCGGCACTGAAGCTTTCTTT

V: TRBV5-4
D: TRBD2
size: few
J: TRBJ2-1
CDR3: CASSQGLAGGQSSYNEQFF
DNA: TGTGCCAGCAGCCAGGGACTAGCGGGAGGACAGAGCTCCTACAATGAGCAGTTCTTC

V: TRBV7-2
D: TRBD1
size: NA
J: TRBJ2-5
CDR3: CASSSKTGAGETQYF
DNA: TGTGCCAGCAGCTCAAAGACAGGGGCGGGGGAGACCCAGTACTTC

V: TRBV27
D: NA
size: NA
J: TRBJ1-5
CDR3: CASSPLQKGKVQPQHF
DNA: TGTGCCAGCAGTCCCCTGCAGAAGGGGAAGGTACAGCCCCAGCATTTT

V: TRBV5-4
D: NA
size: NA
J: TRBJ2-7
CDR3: CASRSEGHSFYEQYF
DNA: TGTGCCAGCAGATCCGAAGGACATAGTTTCTACGAGCAGTACTTC

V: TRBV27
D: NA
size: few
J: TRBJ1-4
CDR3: CASSLSSRGYEKLFF
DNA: TGTGCCAGCAGTTTATCGAGCAGGGGCTATGAAAAACTGTTTTTT

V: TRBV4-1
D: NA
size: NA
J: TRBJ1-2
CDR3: CASSQDPPSPNYGYTF
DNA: TGCGCCAGCAGCCAAGATCCACCGAGCCCTAACTATGGCTACACCTTC

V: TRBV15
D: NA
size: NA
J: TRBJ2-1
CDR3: CATSREGLASVQSEQFF
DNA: TGTGCCACCAGCAGAGAAGGCTTAGCTTCTGTACAATCTGAGCAGTTCTTC

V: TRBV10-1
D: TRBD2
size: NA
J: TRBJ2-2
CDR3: CASRDTSVGELFF
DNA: TGCGCCAGCAGGGATACTAGCGTCGGGGAGCTGTTTTTT

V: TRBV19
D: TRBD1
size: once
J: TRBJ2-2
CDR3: CASSRLPGQGRAGELFF
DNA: TGTGCCAGTAGTAGACTCCCGGGACAGGGTAGGGCCGGGGAGCTGTTTTTT